These 22 T cell receptor beta chains came from one sample sequenced in a study of human T cells and chemical hapten exposure. In TCRdb, the RACE reads were re-called with MiXCR into one record per CDR3 protein. The table has 35,000 to 40,000 distinct CDR3 sequences, 9% to 15% seen once; the top ten hold approximately 1.9%. Time point meaning: pre-sensitization, week 0. Treatment reported: therapeutic diphenylcyclopropenone sensitization with weekly scalp DPC. It was from unfractionated whole blood that total RNA was extracted. The sequencing here drew on whole blood, taken in connection with sensitization to the hapten diphenylcyclopropenone (DPC). These receptors were taken from a woman aged 40 to 55 with alopecia areata. Some clones in this sample may be carry-over from other donors' samples.

This clonotype was observed at least ten times. This chain connects TRBV15 to TRBJ2-1, with a weak D call TRBD2 (6 bases). V was pared by 5 bases and J by 3 bases, with 14 bases between. Germline-derived CDR1 and CDR2 are LNHNV and YYDKDF (reference sequence). CDR3 length: 15 amino acids. The CDR3 nucleotides are TGTGCCACCAGCCGAGGTGGGAGGTTCTACAATGAGCAGTTCTTC. Translation: CATSRGGRFYNEQFF.

This clonotype was detected many times. The chain has TRBV20-1 and TRBJ2-3; 7 bases are a match to TRBD2. CDR3 size: 14 residues. Germline CDR1 DFQATT, CDR2 SNEGSKA (reference sequence). V was clipped by 5 bases and J by 1 base; unmatched bases: 6. CDR3 sequence reads: CSAPGLDGTDTQYF. For the CDR3, the DNA is TGCAGTGCTCCCGGACTAGATGGCACAGATACGCAGTATTTT.

This clonotype was observed at least ten times. The CDR3 region has the DNA TGCAGTGCTAGCAAGACGACTAGCGGGGGATACGAGCAGTACTTC. It encodes CSASKTTSGGYEQYF. The rearrangement uses TRBV20-1 and TRBJ2-7; TRBD2 matches at 12 bases. Germline V CDR1 and CDR2: DFQATT, SNEGSKA (reference sequence). Trimming took 3 bases from V and 4 from J; bases not matched to a gene: 7. The CDR3 spans 15 residues.

As concerns this clonotype: One base away lies a much larger clone, so this may be a sequencing read error. This rearrangement joins TRBV6-2 or TRBV6-3 to TRBJ2-3; possible D gene TRBD2, 5 bases. Germline V gene sequence: CDR1 MNHEY, CDR2 SVGEGT. CDR3 length: 15 residues. V was shortened by 2 bases and J by 4 bases, with 13 bases between the two germline ends. The DNA for the CDR3 is TGTGCCAGCAGTTACCCCCAGGCCGGGGCAGATACGCAGTATTTT. It yields the protein CASSYPQAGADTQYF.

This clonotype was recorded many times. The V and J genes are TRBV7-3 and TRBJ2-1; D perhaps matches TRBD2 (5 bases). Germline V CDR1 and CDR2: SGHTA, FQGTGA. This CDR3 spans 14 amino acids. Between the trimmed V and J ends, which lost 5 bases and 5 bases, there was a span of 13 bases. This chain's CDR3 is CASSEDPRDNEQFF. For the CDR3, the DNA is TGTGCCAGCAGCGAGGACCCGCGGGACAATGAGCAGTTCTTC.

This clonotype was seen a few times. The chain has TRBV11-2 and TRBJ2-2; TRBD1 or TRBD2 may be the D gene (5 bases each). Germline assignment: CDR1 SGHAT and CDR2 FQNNGV. Trimming took 7 bases from V and 6 from J, leaving 12 bases between them. This CDR3 is 13 amino acids long. The CDR3 spells CASKLWGSGELFF. The CDR3 DNA follows: TGTGCCAGCAAACTCTGGGGGTCCGGGGAGCTGTTTTTT.

The V call is TRBV29-1, the J call TRBJ1-2; D is unclear. The V end was cut by 4 bases, the J end by 8 bases, with 11 bases between. Germline values: CDR1 SQVTM, CDR2 ANQGSEA. CDR3 length equals 11 residues. CDR3 bases: TGCAGCGTTGGTCGGCAGGAGGGCTACACCTTC. Its protein product is CSVGRQEGYTF.

Within the sample, this clonotype is medium-sized. The rearrangement joins TRBV29-1 to TRBJ2-3; possibly TRBD1 or TRBD2 for D (5 bases each). The V gene's germline CDR1 is SQVTM and CDR2 ANQGSEA. With 6 bases removed from V and 1 base from J, the gap between germline ends came to 17 bases. The CDR3 is 15 amino acids. The CDR3 loop reads CSVGRPNRGTDTQYF. Here the CDR3 DNA reads TGCAGCGTGGGACGCCCCAACCGGGGCACAGATACGCAGTATTTT.

The rearrangement links TRBV28 to TRBJ1-2, with 9 bases identical to TRBD1. Germline lookup yields CDR1 MDHEN and CDR2 SYDVKM. V trimming: 5 bases; J trimming: 5 bases; junction bases outside the gene matches: 6. The length of the CDR3 is 14 residues. The CDR3 bases are TGTGCCAGCAGTCCGTGGGACAGGGTATATGGCTACACCTTC. Protein product: CASSPWDRVYGYTF.

This clonotype was detected many times. The chain combines TRBV27 with TRBJ2-2; D tentatively fits TRBD1 or TRBD2 (5 bases each). The CDR3 length is 15 residues. Germline CDR1 MNHEY, CDR2 SMNVEV (reference sequence). Trimming pared 3 bases from V and 4 bases from J, leaving 12 bases between. The CDR3 DNA reads TGTGCCAGCAGTTTCCGGGACGGTGCCACCGGGGAGCTGTTTTTT. Translation gives CASSFRDGATGELFF.

This clonotype has ten or more counts. V and J are TRBV12-3 or TRBV12-4 and TRBJ2-7; TRBD2 matches 8 bases. Unmatched junction bases numbered 7, after V lost 4 bases and J lost 5 bases. This CDR3 comprises 14 residues. The CDR3 protein is CASSSPPGRDEQYF. CDR3 bases: TGTGCCAGCAGTTCCCCACCCGGGAGGGACGAGCAGTACTTC.

The gene calls are TRBV29-1 and TRBJ1-1; TRBD1 matches 7 bases. There are 13 residues in the CDR3. Looked up from germline, CDR1 is SQVTM and CDR2 is ANQGSEA. Unmatched junction bases numbered 1, after V lost 3 bases and J lost 0 bases. Here the CDR3 DNA reads TGCAGCGTTGAGGACAGGATGAACACTGAAGCTTTCTTT. Protein product: CSVEDRMNTEAFF. Complete variable domain (other parts from reference TRBV29-1 and TRBJ1-1): SAVISQKPSRDICQRGTSLTIQCQVDSQVTMMFWYRQQPGQSLTLIATANQGSEATYESGFVIDKFPISRPNLTFSTLTVSNMSPEDSSIYLCSVEDRMNTEAFFGQGTRLTVV.

The genes are TRBV5-1 and TRBJ2-3, with D tentatively TRBD1 or TRBD2 (5 bases each). The germline V gene encodes CDR1 SGHRS and CDR2 YFSETQ. With 3 bases removed from V and 6 bases from J, the gap between germline ends came to 5 bases. This CDR3 region has 11 residues. CDR3 residues: CASSWGDTQYF. The DNA for the CDR3 is TGCGCCAGCAGCTGGGGGGATACGCAGTATTTT.

The chain is built from TRBV10-3 and TRBJ2-2, with D possibly being TRBD2 (6 bases). The CDR3 spans 18 residues. CDR1 is ENHRY and CDR2 is SYGVKD in the germline V gene. V was clipped by 0 bases and J by 2 bases, with 16 bases between them. Written as DNA, the CDR3 is TGTGCCATCAGTGAGTCTGGCGGGGCACGTCCTAACACCGGGGAGCTGTTTTTT. Translation gives CAISESGGARPNTGELFF.

The genes are TRBV19 and TRBJ1-6; D uncertain. The V gene lost 7 bases and the J gene lost 14 bases, with 24 bases spanning the gap. In germline, CDR1 is LNHDA, CDR2 SQIVND (reference sequence). This CDR3 region has 15 residues. In nucleotides, the CDR3 is TGTGCCAGTACCGCTAGACCGTCCGAAGGAGCCACCCTCCACTTT. Translating it yields CASTARPSEGATLHF.

This clonotype was seen a handful of times. J is TRBJ2-7 and V is TRBV29-1, with D maybe TRBD2 (7 bases). The CDR3 contains 12 residues. Germline loops: CDR1 SQVTM, CDR2 ANQGSEA. V lost 5 bases to trimming and J lost 2 bases, with 10 bases between them. Here the CDR3 DNA reads TGCAGCGTTAGGGGGGGCCCCTACGAGCAGTACTTC. Residues: CSVRGGPYEQYF.

The V gene is TRBV29-1, the J gene TRBJ2-3; 10 bases are shared with TRBD2. Germline V gene lookup returns CDR1 SQVTM and CDR2 ANQGSEA. With 6 bases clipped from V and 2 bases from J, the junction kept 5 bases outside the gene matches. The CDR3 is 14 amino acids. The CDR3 coding sequence is TGCAGCGTAGCGGGACTAGCGATCACAGATACGCAGTATTTT. This gives the protein CSVAGLAITDTQYF.

This clonotype was recorded many times. The CDR3 region has the DNA TGTGCCAGCAGCCTAAAACGACTAGGAAACTACGAGCAGTACTTC. Translating gives CASSLKRLGNYEQYF. The chain links TRBV5-6 to TRBJ2-7; the D gene is possibly TRBD2 (6 bases). The CDR3 runs to 15 residues. With 4 bases removed from V and 3 bases from J, the gap between germline ends came to 17 bases. The germline V gene encodes CDR1 SGHDT and CDR2 YYEEEE.

This clonotype came up many times. The rearrangement links TRBV7-2 to TRBJ2-3; D remains ambiguous. V was shortened by 2 bases and J by 4 bases, with 4 bases between the two germline ends. The CDR3 extends over 12 amino acids. Germline CDR1 is SGHTA and CDR2 is FQGNSA. CDR3 protein: CASSLLSDTQYF. The CDR3 DNA reads TGTGCCAGCAGCTTACTTTCAGATACGCAGTATTTT. Full variable domain (outside the CDR3, taken from reference TRBV7-2 and TRBJ2-3): GAGVSQSPSNKVTEKGKDVELRCDPISGHTALYWYRQSLGQGLEFLIYFQGNSAPDKSGLPSDRFSAERTGGSVSTLTIQRTQQEDSAVYLCASSLLSDTQYFGPGTRLTVL.

This clonotype was counted between two and nine times. The chain uses TRBV18 and TRBJ1-1; D is ambiguous. This CDR3 spans 14 amino acids. Trimming left V 2 bases short and J 5 bases short, with 12 bases between. CDR1 and CDR2 from the germline V gene are KGHSH and LQKENI. CDR3 coding DNA: TGTGCCAGCTCACCAAACTTGGCGCGGACTGAAGCTTTCTTT. The encoded protein is CASSPNLARTEAFF.

The J gene is TRBJ2-5, the V gene TRBV20-1, with a tentative D call TRBD2 (6 bases). Germline V CDR1 and CDR2: DFQATT, SNEGSKA (reference sequence). The CDR3 spans 15 residues. V lost 5 bases to trimming and J lost 5 bases, with 21 bases between them. The CDR3 spells CSALWPGVIPETQYF. The CDR3 region has the DNA TGCAGTGCTCTCTGGCCGGGGGTCATCCCTGAGACCCAGTACTTC.

Here the CDR3 reads CARRVQGNTEAFF. CDR3 bases: TGTGCCAGAAGGGTTCAGGGTAACACTGAAGCTTTCTTT. V is TRBV28 and J is TRBJ1-1; TRBD1 is a possible D gene (5 bases). Germline CDR1 MDHEN, CDR2 SYDVKM. CDR3 length: 13 amino acids. Trimming took off 9 bases at V and 2 bases at J, with 13 bases between the two ends. The full variable domain, in which reference TRBV28 and TRBJ1-1 provide the parts outside the CDR3, is DVKVTQSSRYLVKRTGEKVFLECVQDMDHENMFWYRQDPGLGLRLIYFSYDVKMKEKGDIPEGYSVSREKKERFSLILESASTNQTSMYLCARRVQGNTEAFFGQGTRLTVV.